A selection of T cell receptor beta chains follows, all from one sample in a study of CD8+CD57+ T cells in acquired aplastic anemia. TCRdb re-analysed the reads in MiXCR, keeping a single row per CDR3 protein. The repertoire consists of hundreds of thousands of distinct CDR3 sequences, with approximately 70% occurring once and the leading ten covering 3.5% to 4.5%. The sequenced sample was sorted CD4+, CD8+, or CD8+CD57+ T cells (not recorded which) from PBMCs. All receptors derive from a human donor in good health, serving as a control. The CDR3 runs from the conserved cysteine through the conserved F or W. Each record gives: J gene, clone size, D gene, V gene, CDR3 DNA, CDR3 protein. A D gene is named only where the DNA matches it firmly. Clone size, where shown, is once, few, many, or a class for clones that have expanded.

J: TRBJ2-3; size: -; D: -; V: TRBV24-1; DNA: TGTGCCAGCAGTGACTCGAGAAACCAAGGGGCCCAGTATTTT; CDR3: CASSDSRNQGAQYF
J: TRBJ1-6; size: -; D: -; V: TRBV12-5; DNA: TGTGCCAGCAGTTCTTTCACGAGCTCCTATAATTCACCCCTCCACTTT; CDR3: CASSSFTSSYNSPLHF
J: TRBJ1-1; size: -; D: -; V: TRBV25-1; DNA: TGTGCCAGCAGTGAAGGCCTAGCCGAAGCTTTCTTT; CDR3: CASSEGLAEAFF
J: TRBJ2-3; size: many; D: -; V: TRBV3-1; DNA: TGTGCCAGCAGCCAAGGGCGGCTAACAGATACGCAGTATTTT; CDR3: CASSQGRLTDTQYF
J: TRBJ2-1; size: -; D: -; V: TRBV7-2; DNA: TGCGCCAGCAGCCAAGAAGTAGAAGTCCACAATGACAAGTTCTTC; CDR3: CASSQEVEVHNDKFF
J: TRBJ1-2; size: -; D: TRBD1; V: TRBV10-3; DNA: TGTGCCATCAGTGGGGGGACAGGGAACTATGGCTACACCTTC; CDR3: CAISGGTGNYGYTF
J: TRBJ1-5; size: -; D: -; V: TRBV7-2; DNA: TGTGCCAGTACGGTAAGCAATCAACCCCAGCATTTT; CDR3: CASTVSNQPQHF
J: TRBJ2-3; size: -; D: TRBD2; V: TRBV11-1; DNA: TGTGCCAGCAGCTTTCCGCCGCGGGGGGATGCAGATACGCAGTATTTT; CDR3: CASSFPPRGDADTQYF
J: TRBJ2-7; size: -; D: -; V: TRBV5-1; DNA: TGCGCCAGCAGCCAACGTCCGGAAGACCTGTACTTC; CDR3: CASSQRPEDLYF
J: TRBJ2-7; size: many; D: TRBD1; V: TRBV3-1; DNA: TGTGCCAGCAGTCAGGGACAGGGGGAGCAGTACTTC; CDR3: CASSQGQGEQYF
J: TRBJ1-5; size: -; D: -; V: TRBV12-3/TRBV12-4; DNA: TGTGCCAGCAGCTTAGATCCGGGAGGACAACTTATACCCCAGCATTTT; CDR3: CASSLDPGGQLIPQHF
J: TRBJ1-2; size: -; D: TRBD1; V: TRBV7-2; DNA: TGTGCCAGCAGCCCACGACAGGGGCCCCAAAATGGCTACACCTTC; CDR3: CASSPRQGPQNGYTF
J: TRBJ2-7; size: -; D: TRBD2; V: TRBV5-6; DNA: TGTGCCAGCAGCTTGTCGCCGGGACTAGCGGGGACCGCTGGGTATTATGAGCAGTACTTC; CDR3: CASSLSPGLAGTAGYYEQYF
J: TRBJ1-4; size: once; D: TRBD1; V: TRBV7-2; DNA: TGTGCCAGCACCCTACCGGGACAGGGTCATCAAGAGACGTTTTTT; CDR3: CASTLPGQGHQETFF
J: TRBJ1-4; size: many; D: -; V: TRBV5-8; DNA: TGTGCCAGCAGCGAAGGGTGGACGACTAATGAAAAACTGTTTTTT; CDR3: CASSEGWTTNEKLFF
J: TRBJ1-2; size: few; D: -; V: TRBV7-9; DNA: TGCGCCAGCAGCTTGGGACAAGAACGTGGCTACACCTTC; CDR3: CASSLGQERGYTF
J: TRBJ2-7; size: -; D: -; V: TRBV7-9; DNA: TGTGCCAGCAGCTTATACAACTATGGCTACACCCTCTGTTTC; CDR3: CASSLYNYGYTLCF
J: TRBJ2-7; size: -; D: -; V: TRBV7-3; DNA: TGTGCCAGCAGCGCAGCCCGCCCGACTACTAACCCCTACGAGCAGTACTTC; CDR3: CASSAARPTTNPYEQYF
J: TRBJ1-1; size: few; D: -; V: TRBV18; DNA: TGTGCCAGCTCACCACTTCGGCCAGATGAAGCTTTCTTT; CDR3: CASSPLRPDEAFF
J: TRBJ1-6; size: -; D: -; V: TRBV9; DNA: TGTGCCAGCACCCGCGGGGGCAGCTCCTATAATTCACCCCTCCACTTT; CDR3: CASTRGGSSYNSPLHF
J: TRBJ2-7; size: -; D: -; V: TRBV19; DNA: TGTGCCAGTAGGCCCGACACGGCTACCAACGAGCAGTACTTC; CDR3: CASRPDTATNEQYF
J: TRBJ2-3; size: once; D: -; V: TRBV29-1; DNA: TGCAGCGTTGCGGGAACTAGCAGGAACACAGATACGCAGTATTTT; CDR3: CSVAGTSRNTDTQYF
J: TRBJ2-1; size: -; D: TRBD2; V: TRBV7-3; DNA: TGTGCCAGCAGCCACGGACTAGCGGGGGGGCGTGGGCAGTTCTTC; CDR3: CASSHGLAGGRGQFF
J: TRBJ1-5; size: -; D: -; V: TRBV9; DNA: TGTGCCAGCAGCGAAGCACAGAACAATCAGCCCCAGCATTTT; CDR3: CASSEAQNNQPQHF
J: TRBJ1-1; size: -; D: -; V: TRBV6-5; DNA: TGTGCCAGCGCGACCCTTTTATCCCAGGGAAACACTGAAGCTTTCTTT; CDR3: CASATLLSQGNTEAFF
J: TRBJ1-3; size: few; D: -; V: TRBV15; DNA: TGTGCCACCAGCAGCGTAGGACCCTCTGGAAACACCATATATTTT; CDR3: CATSSVGPSGNTIYF
J: TRBJ2-1; size: -; D: -; V: TRBV5-1; DNA: TGCGCCAGCAGCCTGGAAATTGGCAATGAGCAGTTCTTC; CDR3: CASSLEIGNEQFF
J: TRBJ2-7; size: -; D: -; V: TRBV12-3/TRBV12-4; DNA: TGTGCCAGCAGTCTTATCAGTAGCGGCTTAGTGCGCTACGAGCAGTACTTC; CDR3: CASSLISSGLVRYEQYF
J: TRBJ2-3; size: -; D: TRBD1; V: TRBV19; DNA: TGTGCCAGTAGTAGGACAGGGGGCAAGGAAGATACGCAGTATTTT; CDR3: CASSRTGGKEDTQYF